This record looks at one TCR beta chain sequence and its context. Germline assignment: CDR1 MNHEY and CDR2 SMNVEV (reference sequence). The CDR3 is 14 residues long. V lost 4 bases and J lost 6; bases outside the gene matches: 5. This sample is part of a study of T cell responses to AZD1222 COVID-19 vaccine. The method was immunoSEQ multiplex PCR; TCRdb's version includes in-frame clones alone and lacks a portion of them. The sample lists roughly 140,000 clones, 70% to 90% occurring once. The V gene is TRBV27, the J gene TRBJ1-5; 8 positions agree with TRBD1. The material was peripheral blood, obtained 28 days after the second AZD1222 dose. This clonotype was sampled from an adult who received the AZD1222 COVID-19 vaccine. CDR3 nucleotide sequence: TGTGCCAGCAGTTCCCTGACAGGGGCTCAGCCCCAGCATTTT. This codes for CASSSLTGAQPQHF.